A selection of T cell receptor beta chains follows, all from one sample in a study of blood T cell repertoires in COVID-19. Only in-frame clones appear in the TCRdb table, and some are missing; sequencing was by immunoSEQ multiplex PCR. The table shows about 370,000 clones, with about 90% occurring only once. What was sequenced was peripheral blood. The origin of the receptors is a woman aged 25 to 39 with COVID-19, enrolled during active disease. CDR3s include the opening cysteine and the closing phenylalanine or tryptophan. The D gene is left open where the match is weak. Clone sizes are given selectively: once, few, many, or a class where the clone is expanded.

j_call: TRBJ2-2; clone_size: -; d_call: TRBD2; v_call: TRBV3-1/TRBV3-2; cdr3_length: 16; cdr3_nt: TGTGCCAGCAGCCAAGTAGCGGGGTATGGAGGCGGGGAGCTGTTTTTT; cdr3_aa: CASSQVAGYGGGELFF
j_call: TRBJ1-1; clone_size: -; d_call: TRBD1; v_call: TRBV7-8; cdr3_length: 13; cdr3_nt: TGTGCCAGCAGCTCTGGACAGGGGCCTGAAGCTTTCTTT; cdr3_aa: CASSSGQGPEAFF
j_call: TRBJ2-1; clone_size: -; d_call: -; v_call: TRBV3-1/TRBV3-2; cdr3_length: 16; cdr3_nt: TGTGCCAGCAGCCAATTGGGGGCGGACTCCTACAATGAGCAGTTCTTC; cdr3_aa: CASSQLGADSYNEQFF
j_call: TRBJ1-6; clone_size: -; d_call: -; v_call: TRBV7-9; cdr3_length: 16; cdr3_nt: TGTGCCAGCAGCTTAACTGCAGGCTCCTATAATTCACCCCTCCACTTT; cdr3_aa: CASSLTAGSYNSPLHF
j_call: TRBJ2-1; clone_size: -; d_call: TRBD2; v_call: TRBV5-4; cdr3_length: 15; cdr3_nt: TGTGCCAGCAGCAAGGTTGGCGGGAGAGTTGATGAGCAGTTCTTC; cdr3_aa: CASSKVGGRVDEQFF
j_call: TRBJ1-1; clone_size: once; d_call: -; v_call: TRBV3-1/TRBV3-2; cdr3_length: 15; cdr3_nt: TGTGCCAGCAGCCCCCTTCATGGGGGGACCTATGAAGCTTTCTTT; cdr3_aa: CASSPLHGGTYEAFF
j_call: TRBJ2-5; clone_size: -; d_call: -; v_call: TRBV9; cdr3_length: 15; cdr3_nt: TGTGCCAGCAGCGTAGGGACAGTCCTGCGGGAGACCCAGTACTTC; cdr3_aa: CASSVGTVLRETQYF
j_call: TRBJ2-3; clone_size: -; d_call: -; v_call: TRBV7-9; cdr3_length: 13; cdr3_nt: TGTGCCAGCAGCTTAAACAGTCCAGATACGCAGTATTTT; cdr3_aa: CASSLNSPDTQYF
j_call: TRBJ2-3; clone_size: -; d_call: -; v_call: TRBV7-9; cdr3_length: 13; cdr3_nt: TGTGCCAGCAGCTCCTGGGGCGGCGATACGCAGTATTTT; cdr3_aa: CASSSWGGDTQYF
j_call: TRBJ2-5; clone_size: -; d_call: -; v_call: TRBV7-2; cdr3_length: 15; cdr3_nt: TGTGCCAGCAGCTTAGGAGGCGACAGTCAAGAGACCCAGTACTTC; cdr3_aa: CASSLGGDSQETQYF